The following is a T cell receptor beta chain sequence with its context. What it recognizes is unknown. This record comes from a study of T-cell reconstitution after alpha-beta-depleted transplantation in children. The TCRbeta library was prepared with unique molecular identifiers. One entry per CDR3 protein results from TCRdb running MiXCR on the PCR reads. The table records about 580,000 distinct CDR3 sequences, more than 20% of them present only once. CDR1 and CDR2 from the germline V gene are DFQATT and SNEGSKA (reference sequence). Unmatched junction bases numbered 11, after V lost 6 bases and J lost 4 bases. The CDR3 is 16 amino acids. General study findings and limits: Most T-cell counts and diversity one year after the transplant came from T cells that were newly produced. At around two months after transplant, the alpha-beta T cells were reportedly derived from several hundred expanded clones that came from non-depleted graft cells. The high TCRbeta diversity at day 60 in some patients came from surviving recipient T cells and thymic progenitors.

The chain carries TRBV20-1 and TRBJ2-1; 11 positions agree with TRBD2. Sequencing used PBMCs, mostly from graft donor cells, obtained 360 days after TCRalphabeta/CD19-depleted stem cell transplant. This TCR derives from a boy under two years old who had a stem cell transplant for acute myeloid leukemia, so the T cells may come from the graft donor. CDR3: CSAPSTGTSGYNEQFF. In DNA form, the CDR3 reads TGCAGTGCCCCCTCAACCGGGACTAGCGGTTACAATGAGCAGTTCTTC.